These T cell receptor beta chains were read from a single sample in a study of identical twins. TCRdb re-called the 5' RACE reads with MiXCR, one entry per CDR3 protein. The profile shows under 250,000 distinct CDR3 sequences, less than 10% of them singletons. The sample comprised memory (CD45RO+) T cells sorted from blood. These receptors were collected from a woman aged 18-29 years in good health. Each CDR3 is given with its conserved first and last residue. The D gene is left open where the match is weak. Clone size, where shown, is once, few, many, or a class for clones that have expanded.

j_call clone_size v_call d_call cdr3_nt cdr3_aa
TRBJ1-1 many TRBV5-1 NA TGCGCCAGCAGCCCCCGTATACAGGAGGGTGAAGCTTTCTTT CASSPRIQEGEAFF
TRBJ2-3 NA TRBV5-1 NA TGCGCCAGCAGCGCCGAACAGGGATTAGATACGCAGTATTTT CASSAEQGLDTQYF
TRBJ2-5 NA TRBV7-2 TRBD1 TGTGCCAGCAGCTTAATAGGGCAGGGGGCGGGAGAGACCCAGTACTTC CASSLIGQGAGETQYF
TRBJ2-5 NA TRBV5-1 NA TGCGCCACCCCCCTCAGGCGTTTGGTAGAGACCCAGTACTTC CATPLRRLVETQYF
TRBJ1-1 many TRBV4-3 NA TGCGCCAGCAGCCAGGGGGCCCGGCAGAACACTGAAGCTTTCTTT CASSQGARQNTEAFF
TRBJ1-1 many TRBV6-5 NA TGTGCCAGCAGTTACTTGGGGGGCAACACTGAAGCTTTCTTT CASSYLGGNTEAFF
TRBJ2-3 NA TRBV7-9 TRBD2 TGTGCCAGCAGTTTGGCGGGGGGTGGAGATACGCAGTATTTT CASSLAGGGDTQYF
TRBJ1-2 many TRBV12-3/TRBV12-4 NA TGTGCCAGCAGTTTATTCTATGGCTACACCTTC CASSLFYGYTF
TRBJ2-7 few TRBV20-1 TRBD1 TGCAGTGCTAGAGGGTCTGAGGGGGCAAGGTACGAGCAGTACTTC CSARGSEGARYEQYF
TRBJ1-4 few TRBV9 NA TGTGCCAGCGGACAAGGGGAAGGAAAACTGTTTTTT CASGQGEGKLFF
TRBJ1-6 NA TRBV20-1 NA TGCAGTGCTAGGGAGGACAGTAATTCACCCCTCCACTTT CSAREDSNSPLHF
TRBJ2-5 NA TRBV3-1 NA TGTGCCAGCAGCCAACGCAGGGAAGAGACCCAGTACTTC CASSQRREETQYF
TRBJ1-4 many TRBV20-1 TRBD1 TGCAGTGTCAAAGGCAGGGGGCAAGAAAAACTGTTTTTT CSVKGRGQEKLFF
TRBJ1-4 few TRBV5-1 NA TGCGCCAGCAGCTTGGCCGGGACGGTAACTAATGAAAAACTGTTTTTT CASSLAGTVTNEKLFF
TRBJ2-1 few TRBV10-1 TRBD1 TGCGCCAGCAGCCAGACAGGGGGAAGGGTTGGTGAGCAGTTCTTC CASSQTGGRVGEQFF
TRBJ1-1 many TRBV27 NA TGTGCCAGCAGTCACGGACACACGAACACTGAAGCTTTCTTT CASSHGHTNTEAFF
TRBJ2-5 NA TRBV2 TRBD1 TGTGCCAGCAGCGTAGAGGACAGGGCTGATGAGGCCCAGTACTTC CASSVEDRADEAQYF
TRBJ1-1 many TRBV5-1 NA TGCGCCAGCAGCTTGGGGAGGAGGGAGGACTGGAGGACTGAAGCTTTCTTT CASSLGRREDWRTEAFF
TRBJ2-7 NA TRBV19 NA TGTGCCAGTAGTGCGCACCGGGAGAAGAACGAGCAGTACTTC CASSAHREKNEQYF
TRBJ1-1 many TRBV29-1 NA TGCAGCGTGTGGGACGGAGACACTGAAGCTTTCTTT CSVWDGDTEAFF
TRBJ1-1 few TRBV28 NA TGTGCCAGCAGTTCCCCCGGCAGCTCCAACACTGAAGCTTTCTTT CASSSPGSSNTEAFF
TRBJ1-1 NA TRBV7-6 NA TGTGCCAGCAGCTCCCCCGGGGCCGCTGAAGCTTTCTTT CASSSPGAAEAFF
TRBJ2-7 NA TRBV10-1 NA TGCGCCAGCAGTGACGGGCGGACACCATACGAGCAGTACTTC CASSDGRTPYEQYF
TRBJ2-1 many TRBV24-1 NA TGTGCCACCAGCCCAGGTCGGGGTCCGGCTGAGCAGTTCTTC CATSPGRGPAEQFF
TRBJ2-7 NA TRBV2 NA TGTGCCAGCAGTGTATGGTACCCGGGGGCCATTAGCGGATTCTCCTACGAGCAGTACTTC CASSVWYPGAISGFSYEQYF
TRBJ2-2 few TRBV5-6 TRBD1 TGTGCCAGCAGCGGAACCACAGGGGAAGGGGAGCTGTTTTTT CASSGTTGEGELFF
TRBJ2-3 many TRBV20-1 NA TGCAGTGCTAGGGGGTCGTCTGGAGATACGCAGTATTTT CSARGSSGDTQYF
TRBJ2-7 few TRBV20-1 TRBD2 TGCAGTGCTCGTGCGCGGGGCGGGAGCATCCTCGAGCAGTACTTC CSARARGGSILEQYF
TRBJ1-4 NA TRBV5-6 NA TGTGCCAGCAGCTTGGGCGCCCTTAATGAAAAACTGTTTTTT CASSLGALNEKLFF
TRBJ2-1 NA TRBV27 NA TGTGCCAGCGGCACAATAGCGGCATGGTACAATGAGCAGTTCTTC CASGTIAAWYNEQFF
TRBJ2-3 few TRBV20-1 NA TGCAGTGCTAGGCTTTATATCACAGATACGCAGTATTTT CSARLYITDTQYF
TRBJ1-5 many TRBV20-1 NA TGCAGTGCTAGTGCCTGGGAGGGGCCCCAGCATTTT CSASAWEGPQHF
TRBJ2-7 many TRBV6-2/TRBV6-3 TRBD2 TGTGCCAGCAGAGGGACTAGCGAGGTAGGCGAGCAGTACTTC CASRGTSEVGEQYF